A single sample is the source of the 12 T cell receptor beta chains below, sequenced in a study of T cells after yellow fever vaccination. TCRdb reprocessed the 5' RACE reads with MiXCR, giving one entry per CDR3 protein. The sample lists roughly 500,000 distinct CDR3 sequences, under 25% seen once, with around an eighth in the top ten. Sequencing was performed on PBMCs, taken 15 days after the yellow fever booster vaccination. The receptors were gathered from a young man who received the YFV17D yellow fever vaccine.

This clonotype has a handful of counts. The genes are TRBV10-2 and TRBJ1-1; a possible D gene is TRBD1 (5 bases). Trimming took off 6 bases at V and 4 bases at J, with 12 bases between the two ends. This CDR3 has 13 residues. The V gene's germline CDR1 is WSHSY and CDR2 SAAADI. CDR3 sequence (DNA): TGCGCCAGCAGGGCCGGGGCGAGCACTGAAGCTTTCTTT. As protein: CASRAGASTEAFF.

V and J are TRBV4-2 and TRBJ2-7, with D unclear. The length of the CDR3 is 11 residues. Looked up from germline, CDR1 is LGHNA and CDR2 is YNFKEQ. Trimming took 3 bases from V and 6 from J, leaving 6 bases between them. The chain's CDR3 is CASSQMGEQYF. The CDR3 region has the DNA TGTGCCAGCAGCCAGATGGGCGAGCAGTACTTC.

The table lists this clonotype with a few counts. The CDR3 loop reads CASSLTEGEAFF. The CDR3 nucleotides are TGCGCCAGCAGCTTGACCGAGGGTGAAGCTTTCTTT. The genes are TRBV5-1 and TRBJ1-1; no definite D call. Trimming shortened V by 1 base and J by 7 bases, and 8 bases separated the two germline ends. Germline V gene lookup returns CDR1 SGHRS and CDR2 YFSETQ. This CDR3 has 12 residues.

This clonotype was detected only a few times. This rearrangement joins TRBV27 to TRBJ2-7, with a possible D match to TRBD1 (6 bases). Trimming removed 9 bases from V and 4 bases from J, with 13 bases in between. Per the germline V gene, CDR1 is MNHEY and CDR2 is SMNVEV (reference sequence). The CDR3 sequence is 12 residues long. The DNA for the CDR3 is TGTGCCAGTTGGGGGCAGCATTACGAGCAGTACTTC. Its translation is CASWGQHYEQYF.

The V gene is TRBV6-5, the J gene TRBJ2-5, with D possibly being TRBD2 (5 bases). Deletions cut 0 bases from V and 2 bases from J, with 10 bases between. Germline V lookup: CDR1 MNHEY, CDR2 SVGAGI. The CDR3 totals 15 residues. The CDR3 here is CASSYSYGEQETQYF. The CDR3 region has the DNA TGTGCCAGCAGTTACTCCTACGGGGAACAAGAGACCCAGTACTTC.

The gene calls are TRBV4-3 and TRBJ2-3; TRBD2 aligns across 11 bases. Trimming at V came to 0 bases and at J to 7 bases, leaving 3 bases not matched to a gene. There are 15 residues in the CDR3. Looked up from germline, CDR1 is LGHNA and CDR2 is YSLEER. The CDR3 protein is CASSQDLAGGYTQYF. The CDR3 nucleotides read TGCGCCAGCAGCCAAGATCTAGCGGGAGGCTATACGCAGTATTTT.

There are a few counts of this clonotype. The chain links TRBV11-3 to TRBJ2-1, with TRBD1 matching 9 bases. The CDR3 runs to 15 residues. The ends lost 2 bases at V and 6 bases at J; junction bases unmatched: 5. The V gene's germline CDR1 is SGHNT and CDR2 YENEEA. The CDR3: CASSLRLGQGNEQFF. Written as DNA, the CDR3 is TGTGCCAGCAGCTTAAGGCTGGGACAGGGCAATGAGCAGTTCTTC.

Here the CDR3 DNA reads TGTGCCAGCAGCGTCCTCTCCGGGACAGGGGAGTACGAGCAGTACTTC. It yields the protein CASSVLSGTGEYEQYF. V is TRBV7-2 and J is TRBJ2-7; 10 nucleotides agree with TRBD1. CDR3 length equals 16 residues. V gave up 5 bases and J gave up 4 bases; unmatched junction bases: 11. Germline lookup yields CDR1 SGHTA and CDR2 FQGNSA.

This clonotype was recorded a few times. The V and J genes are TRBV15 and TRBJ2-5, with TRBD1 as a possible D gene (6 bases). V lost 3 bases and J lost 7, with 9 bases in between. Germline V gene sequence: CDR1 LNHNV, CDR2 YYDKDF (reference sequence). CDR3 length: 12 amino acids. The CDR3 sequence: CATSSEQGTQYF. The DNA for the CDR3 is TGTGCCACCAGCAGCGAACAGGGGACCCAGTACTTC.

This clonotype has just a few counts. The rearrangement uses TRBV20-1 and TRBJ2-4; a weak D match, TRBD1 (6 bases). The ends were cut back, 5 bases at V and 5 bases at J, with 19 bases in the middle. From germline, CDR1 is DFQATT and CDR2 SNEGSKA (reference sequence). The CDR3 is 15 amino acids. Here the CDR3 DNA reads TGCAGTGCTCAGACAGGCGACGAAAGACAAAACATTCAGTACTTC. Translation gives CSAQTGDERQNIQYF.

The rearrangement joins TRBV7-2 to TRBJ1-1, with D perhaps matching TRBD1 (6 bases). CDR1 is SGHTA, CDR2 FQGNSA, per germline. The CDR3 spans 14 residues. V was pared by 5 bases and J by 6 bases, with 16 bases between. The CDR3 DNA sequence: TGTGCCAGCAGCCCACGACAGGCTAGGGCTGAAGCTTTCTTT. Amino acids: CASSPRQARAEAFF.

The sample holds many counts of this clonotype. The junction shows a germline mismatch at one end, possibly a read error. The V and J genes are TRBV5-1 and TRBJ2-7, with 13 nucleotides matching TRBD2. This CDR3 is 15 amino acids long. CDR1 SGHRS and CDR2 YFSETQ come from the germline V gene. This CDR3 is CASSLGLAGDYEQYF. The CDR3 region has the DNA TGTGCCAGCAGTTTAGGACTAGCGGGGGACTACGAGCAGTACTTC.